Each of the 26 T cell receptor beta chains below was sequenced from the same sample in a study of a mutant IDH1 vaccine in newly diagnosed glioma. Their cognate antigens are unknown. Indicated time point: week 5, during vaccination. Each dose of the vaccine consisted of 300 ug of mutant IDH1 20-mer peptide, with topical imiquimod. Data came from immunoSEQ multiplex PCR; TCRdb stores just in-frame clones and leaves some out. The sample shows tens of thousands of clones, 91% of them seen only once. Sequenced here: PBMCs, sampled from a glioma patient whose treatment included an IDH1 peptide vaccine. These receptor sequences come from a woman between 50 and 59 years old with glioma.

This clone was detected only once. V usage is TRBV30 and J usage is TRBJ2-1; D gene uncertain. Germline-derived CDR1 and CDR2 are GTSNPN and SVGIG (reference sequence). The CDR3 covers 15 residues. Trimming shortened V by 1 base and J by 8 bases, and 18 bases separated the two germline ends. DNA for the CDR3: TGTGCCTGGAGTGACTCGCTTATCCTTGGGCATGAGCAGTTCTTC. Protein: CAWSDSLILGHEQFF.

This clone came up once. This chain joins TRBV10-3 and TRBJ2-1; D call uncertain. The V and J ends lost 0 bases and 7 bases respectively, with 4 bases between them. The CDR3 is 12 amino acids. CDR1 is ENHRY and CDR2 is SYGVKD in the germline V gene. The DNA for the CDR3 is TGTGCCATCAGTGAGTCGGAGAATGAGCAGTTCTTC. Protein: CAISESENEQFF.

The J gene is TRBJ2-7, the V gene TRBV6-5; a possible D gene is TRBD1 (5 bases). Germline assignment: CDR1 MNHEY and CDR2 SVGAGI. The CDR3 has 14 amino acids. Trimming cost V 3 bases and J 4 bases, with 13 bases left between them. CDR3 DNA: TGTGCCAGCAGTTATACAGGCGGCCGGTACGAGCAGTACTTC. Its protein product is CASSYTGGRYEQYF.

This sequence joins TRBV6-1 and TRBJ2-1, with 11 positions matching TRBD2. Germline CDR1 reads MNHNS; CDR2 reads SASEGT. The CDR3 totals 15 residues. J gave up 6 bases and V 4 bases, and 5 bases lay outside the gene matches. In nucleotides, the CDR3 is TGTGCCAGCAGTGTACTAGCGGGAGTGGGCAATGAGCAGTTCTTC. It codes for CASSVLAGVGNEQFF.

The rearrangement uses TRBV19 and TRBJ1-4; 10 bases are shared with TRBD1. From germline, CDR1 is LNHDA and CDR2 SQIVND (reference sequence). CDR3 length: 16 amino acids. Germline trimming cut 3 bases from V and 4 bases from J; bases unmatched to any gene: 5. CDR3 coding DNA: TGTGCCAGTAGTATCGGGACAGGGGTGGGTAATGAAAAACTGTTTTTT. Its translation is CASSIGTGVGNEKLFF.

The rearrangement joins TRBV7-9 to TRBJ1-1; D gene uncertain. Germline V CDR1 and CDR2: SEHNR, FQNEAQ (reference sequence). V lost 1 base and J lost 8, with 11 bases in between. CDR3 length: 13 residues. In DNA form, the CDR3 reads TGTGCCAGCAGCTTAGGCAGGCCAGGAGAAGCTTTCTTT. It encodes CASSLGRPGEAFF.

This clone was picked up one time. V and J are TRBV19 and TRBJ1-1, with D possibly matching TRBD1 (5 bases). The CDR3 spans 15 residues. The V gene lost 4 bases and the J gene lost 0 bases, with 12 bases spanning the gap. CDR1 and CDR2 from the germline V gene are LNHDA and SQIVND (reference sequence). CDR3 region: CASSTRRGMNTEAFF. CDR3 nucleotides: TGTGCCAGTAGTACCCGACGGGGGATGAACACTGAAGCTTTCTTT.

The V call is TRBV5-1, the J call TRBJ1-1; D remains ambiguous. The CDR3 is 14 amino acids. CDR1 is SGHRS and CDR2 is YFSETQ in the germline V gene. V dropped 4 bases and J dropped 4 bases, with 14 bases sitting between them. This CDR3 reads CASSPHTGRTEAFF. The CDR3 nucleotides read TGCGCCAGCAGCCCTCACACCGGGCGCACTGAAGCTTTCTTT.

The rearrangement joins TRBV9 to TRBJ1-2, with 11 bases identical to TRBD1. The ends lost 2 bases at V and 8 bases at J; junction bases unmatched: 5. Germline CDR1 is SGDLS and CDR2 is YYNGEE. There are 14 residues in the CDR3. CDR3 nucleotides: TGTGCCAGCAGCGTCGGACAGGGGGCGAACGGCTACACCTTC. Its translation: CASSVGQGANGYTF.

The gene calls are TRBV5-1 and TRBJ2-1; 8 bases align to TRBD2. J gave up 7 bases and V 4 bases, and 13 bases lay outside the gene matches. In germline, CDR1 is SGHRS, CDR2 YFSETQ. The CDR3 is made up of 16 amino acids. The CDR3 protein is CASSQGLVPPLNEQFF. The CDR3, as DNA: TGCGCCAGCAGCCAGGGACTAGTTCCGCCTTTGAATGAGCAGTTCTTC.

The CDR3 loop reads CASSRLANTGELFF. In DNA form, the CDR3 reads TGCGCCAGCAGTCGATTAGCGAACACCGGGGAGCTGTTTTTT. The rearrangement uses TRBV4-1 and TRBJ2-2, with no clear D. CDR1 MGHRA and CDR2 YSYEKL come from the germline V gene. This CDR3 is built from 14 residues. V gave up 6 bases and J gave up 0 bases, with 8 bases separating them.

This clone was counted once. The CDR3 here is CASSPQGLRADQPQHF. In DNA form, the CDR3 reads TGTGCCAGCTCCCCGCAGGGTTTGCGGGCGGATCAGCCCCAGCATTTT. This chain links TRBV18 with TRBJ1-5; perhaps TRBD1 as D (5 bases). The CDR3 is 16 amino acids. V lost 6 bases, J lost 5 bases, and 20 bases lay in between. Germline CDR1 KGHSH, CDR2 LQKENI.

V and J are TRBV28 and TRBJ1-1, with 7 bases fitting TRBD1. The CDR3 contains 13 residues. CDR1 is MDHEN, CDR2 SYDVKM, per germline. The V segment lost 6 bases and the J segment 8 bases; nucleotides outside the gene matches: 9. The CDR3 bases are TGTGCCAGCAGCTCTACAGGGGCTTGGGAAGCTTTCTTT. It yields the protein CASSSTGAWEAFF.

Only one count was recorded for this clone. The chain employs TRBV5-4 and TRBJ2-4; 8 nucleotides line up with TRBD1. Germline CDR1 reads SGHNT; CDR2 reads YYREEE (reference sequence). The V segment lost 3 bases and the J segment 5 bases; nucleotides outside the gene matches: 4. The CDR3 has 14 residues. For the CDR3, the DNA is TGTGCCAGCAGCTCCTCGACAGGGGAAAACATTCAGTACTTC. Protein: CASSSSTGENIQYF.

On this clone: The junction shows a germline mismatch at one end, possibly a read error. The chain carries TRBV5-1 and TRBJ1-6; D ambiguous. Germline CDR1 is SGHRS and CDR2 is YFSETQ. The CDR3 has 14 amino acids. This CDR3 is CASSLDLARSPLHF. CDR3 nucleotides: TGCGCCAGCAGTTTGGACCTAGCTAGATCACCCCTCCACTTT.

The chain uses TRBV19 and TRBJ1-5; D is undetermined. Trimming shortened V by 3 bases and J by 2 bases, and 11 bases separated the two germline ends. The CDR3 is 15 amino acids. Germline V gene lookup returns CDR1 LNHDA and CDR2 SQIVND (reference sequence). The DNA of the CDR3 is TGTGCCAGTAGTATTAGGAGGCAGGGCAATCAGCCCCAGCATTTT. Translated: CASSIRRQGNQPQHF.

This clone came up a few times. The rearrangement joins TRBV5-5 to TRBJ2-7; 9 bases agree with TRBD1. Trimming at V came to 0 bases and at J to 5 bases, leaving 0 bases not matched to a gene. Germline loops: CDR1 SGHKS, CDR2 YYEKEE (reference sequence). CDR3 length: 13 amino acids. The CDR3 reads CASSLDRGHEQYF. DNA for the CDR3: TGTGCCAGCAGCTTGGACAGGGGGCACGAGCAGTACTTC.

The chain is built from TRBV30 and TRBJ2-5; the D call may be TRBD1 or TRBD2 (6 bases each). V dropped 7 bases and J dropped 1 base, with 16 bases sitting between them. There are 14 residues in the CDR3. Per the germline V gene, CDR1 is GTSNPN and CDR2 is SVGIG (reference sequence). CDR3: CASRPSGAQETQYF. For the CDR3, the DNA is TGTGCCTCCCGCCCATCGGGGGCCCAAGAGACCCAGTACTTC.

The CDR3 protein is CAIPTPGTSGSRNTQYF. The DNA of the CDR3 is TGTGCCATCCCCACCCCGGGAACTAGCGGGAGTCGGAATACGCAGTATTTT. V and J are TRBV28 and TRBJ2-3; 11 bases fit TRBD2. Trimming took 10 bases from V and 7 from J; bases not matched to a gene: 19. The CDR3 has 17 amino acids. CDR1 and CDR2 from the germline V gene are MDHEN and SYDVKM.

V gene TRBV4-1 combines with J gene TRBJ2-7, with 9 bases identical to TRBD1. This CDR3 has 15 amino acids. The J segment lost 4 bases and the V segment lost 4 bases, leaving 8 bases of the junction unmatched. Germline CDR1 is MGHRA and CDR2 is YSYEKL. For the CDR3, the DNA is TGCGCCAGCAGCCCGGGACAGGGAGCAATGTACGAGCAGTACTTC. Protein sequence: CASSPGQGAMYEQYF.

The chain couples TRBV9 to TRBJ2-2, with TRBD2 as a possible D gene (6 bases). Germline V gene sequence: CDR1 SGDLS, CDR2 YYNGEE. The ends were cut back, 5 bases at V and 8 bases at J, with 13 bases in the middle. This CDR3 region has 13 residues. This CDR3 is CASRPGAGGELFF. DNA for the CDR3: TGTGCCAGCAGGCCGGGAGCCGGGGGGGAGCTGTTTTTT.

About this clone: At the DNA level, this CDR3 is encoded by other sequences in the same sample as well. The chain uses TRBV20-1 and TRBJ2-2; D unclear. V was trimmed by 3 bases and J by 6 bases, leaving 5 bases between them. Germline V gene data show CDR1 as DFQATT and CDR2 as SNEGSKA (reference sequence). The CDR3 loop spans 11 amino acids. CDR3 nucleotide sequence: TGCAGTGCTAGGAAGGCCGGGGAGCTGTTTTTT. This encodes CSARKAGELFF.

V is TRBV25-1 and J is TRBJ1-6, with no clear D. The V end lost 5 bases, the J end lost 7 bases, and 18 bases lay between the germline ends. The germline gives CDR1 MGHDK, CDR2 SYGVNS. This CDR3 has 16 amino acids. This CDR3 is CASSQVDGPVNSPLHF. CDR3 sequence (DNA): TGTGCCAGCAGTCAAGTCGACGGCCCGGTGAATTCACCCCTCCACTTT.

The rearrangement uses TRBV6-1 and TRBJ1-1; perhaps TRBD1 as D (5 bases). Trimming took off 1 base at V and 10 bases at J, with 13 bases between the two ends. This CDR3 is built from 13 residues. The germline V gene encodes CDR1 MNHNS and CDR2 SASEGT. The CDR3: CASSEEGMGGAFF. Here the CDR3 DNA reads TGTGCCAGCAGTGAAGAAGGTATGGGGGGAGCTTTCTTT.

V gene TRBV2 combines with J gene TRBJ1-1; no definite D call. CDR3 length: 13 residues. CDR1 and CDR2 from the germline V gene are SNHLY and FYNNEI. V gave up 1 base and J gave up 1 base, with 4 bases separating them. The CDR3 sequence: CASSEETNTEAFF. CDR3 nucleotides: TGTGCCAGCAGTGAAGAGACGAACACTGAAGCTTTCTTT.

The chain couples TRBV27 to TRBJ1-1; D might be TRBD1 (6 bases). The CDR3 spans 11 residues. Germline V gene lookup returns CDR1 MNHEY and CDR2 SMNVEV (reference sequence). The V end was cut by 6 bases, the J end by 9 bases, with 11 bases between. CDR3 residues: CASSLGGQAFF. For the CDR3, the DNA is TGTGCCAGCAGCCTAGGGGGGCAAGCTTTCTTT.